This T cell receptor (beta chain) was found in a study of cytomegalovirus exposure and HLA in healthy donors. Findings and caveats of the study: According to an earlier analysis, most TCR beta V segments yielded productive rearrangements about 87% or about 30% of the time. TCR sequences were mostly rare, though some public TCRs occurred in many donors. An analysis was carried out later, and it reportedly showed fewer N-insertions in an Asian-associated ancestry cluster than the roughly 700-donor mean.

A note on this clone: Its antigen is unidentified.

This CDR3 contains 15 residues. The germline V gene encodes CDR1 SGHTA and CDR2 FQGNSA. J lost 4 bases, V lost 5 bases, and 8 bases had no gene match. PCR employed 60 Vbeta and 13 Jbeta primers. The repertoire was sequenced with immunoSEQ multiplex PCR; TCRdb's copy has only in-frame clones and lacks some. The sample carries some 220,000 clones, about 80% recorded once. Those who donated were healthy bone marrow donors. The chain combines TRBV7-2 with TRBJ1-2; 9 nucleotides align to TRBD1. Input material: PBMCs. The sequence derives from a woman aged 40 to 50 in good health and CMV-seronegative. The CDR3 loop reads CASSPAGQGGYGYTF. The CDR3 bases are TGTGCCAGCAGCCCAGCGGGACAGGGCGGCTATGGCTACACCTTC.